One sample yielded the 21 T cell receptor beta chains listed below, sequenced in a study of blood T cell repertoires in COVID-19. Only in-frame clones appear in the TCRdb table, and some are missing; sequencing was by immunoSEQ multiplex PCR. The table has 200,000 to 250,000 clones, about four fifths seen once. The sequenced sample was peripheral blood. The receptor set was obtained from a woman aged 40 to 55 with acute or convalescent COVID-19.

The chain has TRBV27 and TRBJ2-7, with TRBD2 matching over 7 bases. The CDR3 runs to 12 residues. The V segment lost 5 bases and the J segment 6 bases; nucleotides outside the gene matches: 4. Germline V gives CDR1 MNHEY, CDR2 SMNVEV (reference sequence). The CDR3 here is CASSTPGGEQYF. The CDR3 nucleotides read TGTGCCAGCAGTACCCCGGGGGGCGAGCAGTACTTC.

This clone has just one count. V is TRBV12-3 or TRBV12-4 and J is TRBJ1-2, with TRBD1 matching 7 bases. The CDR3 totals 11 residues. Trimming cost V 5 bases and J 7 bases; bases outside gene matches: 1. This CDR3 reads CASSPGGGYTF. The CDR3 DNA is TGTGCCAGCAGTCCAGGGGGTGGCTACACCTTC.

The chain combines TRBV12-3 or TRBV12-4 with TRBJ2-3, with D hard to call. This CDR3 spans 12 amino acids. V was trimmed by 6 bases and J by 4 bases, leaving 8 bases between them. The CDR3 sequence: CASSPVPDTQYF. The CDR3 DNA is TGTGCCAGCAGCCCAGTGCCAGATACGCAGTATTTT.

The CDR3 loop reads CASSLGLAGGPIGELFF. The CDR3, as DNA: TGTGCCAGCAGCCTCGGACTAGCGGGGGGGCCTATCGGGGAGCTGTTTTTT. The rearrangement links TRBV5-6 to TRBJ2-2; 15 nucleotides line up with TRBD2. The V and J ends lost 4 bases and 7 bases, in that order; junction bases with no gene match: 8. Germline lookup yields CDR1 SGHDT and CDR2 YYEEEE. The CDR3 has 17 amino acids.

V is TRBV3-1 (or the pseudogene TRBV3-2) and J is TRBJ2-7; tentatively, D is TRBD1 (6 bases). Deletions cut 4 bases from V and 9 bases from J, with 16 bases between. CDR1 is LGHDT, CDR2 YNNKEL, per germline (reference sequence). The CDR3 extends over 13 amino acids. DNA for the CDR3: TGTGCCAGCAGCCTTTCCAGGGGCGCGGCGCAGTACTTC. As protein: CASSLSRGAAQYF.

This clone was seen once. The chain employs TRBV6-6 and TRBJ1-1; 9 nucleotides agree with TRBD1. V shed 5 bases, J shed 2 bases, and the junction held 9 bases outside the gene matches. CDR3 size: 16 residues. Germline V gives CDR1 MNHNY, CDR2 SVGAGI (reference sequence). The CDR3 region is CASSTGQGWVNTEAFF. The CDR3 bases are TGTGCCAGCAGTACCGGACAGGGGTGGGTTAACACTGAAGCTTTCTTT.

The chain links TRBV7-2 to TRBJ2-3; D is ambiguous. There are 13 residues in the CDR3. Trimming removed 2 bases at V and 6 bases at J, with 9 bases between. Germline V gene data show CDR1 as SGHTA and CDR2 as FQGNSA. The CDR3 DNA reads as TGTGCCAGCAGCTTAATCTTTTTGGATACGCAGTATTTT. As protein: CASSLIFLDTQYF.

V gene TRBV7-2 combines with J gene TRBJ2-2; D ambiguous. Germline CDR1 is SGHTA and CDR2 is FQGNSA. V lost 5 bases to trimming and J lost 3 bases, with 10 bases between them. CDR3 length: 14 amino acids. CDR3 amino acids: CASSPVTYTGELFF. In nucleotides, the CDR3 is TGTGCCAGCAGCCCCGTGACATACACCGGGGAGCTGTTTTTT. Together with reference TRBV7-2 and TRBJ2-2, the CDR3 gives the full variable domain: GAGVSQSPSNKVTEKGKDVELRCDPISGHTALYWYRQSLGQGLEFLIYFQGNSAPDKSGLPSDRFSAERTGGSVSTLTIQRTQQEDSAVYLCASSPVTYTGELFFGEGSRLTVL.

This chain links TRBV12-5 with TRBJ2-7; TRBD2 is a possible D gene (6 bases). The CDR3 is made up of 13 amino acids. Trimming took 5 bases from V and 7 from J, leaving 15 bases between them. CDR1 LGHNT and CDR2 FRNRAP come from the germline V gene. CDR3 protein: CASGPTSRREQYF. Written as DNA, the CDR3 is TGTGCTAGTGGTCCAACTAGCCGTCGGGAGCAGTACTTC. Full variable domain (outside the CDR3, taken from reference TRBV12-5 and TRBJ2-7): DARVTQTPRHKVTEMGQEVTMRCQPILGHNTVFWYRQTMMQGLELLAYFRNRAPLDDSGMPKDRFSAEMPDATLATLKIQPSEPRDSAVYFCASGPTSRREQYFGPGTRLTVT.

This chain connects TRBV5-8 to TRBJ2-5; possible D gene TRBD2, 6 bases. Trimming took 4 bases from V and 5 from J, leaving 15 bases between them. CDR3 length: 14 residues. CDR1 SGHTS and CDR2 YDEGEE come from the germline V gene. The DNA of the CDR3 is TGTGCCAGCAGCCGTTCGGGGGAATGGGAGACCCAGTACTTC. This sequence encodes CASSRSGEWETQYF. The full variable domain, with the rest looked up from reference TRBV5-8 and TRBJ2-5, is EAGVTQSPTHLIKTRGQQATLRCSPISGHTSVYWYQQALGLGLQFLLWYDEGEERNRGNFPPRFSGRQFPNYSSELNVNALELEDSALYLCASSRSGEWETQYFGPGTRLLVL.

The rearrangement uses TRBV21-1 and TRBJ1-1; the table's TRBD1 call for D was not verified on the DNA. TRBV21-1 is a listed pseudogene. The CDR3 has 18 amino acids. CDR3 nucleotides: TGTGCCAGCAGCCCCCCCTGTGGGGACAGGGGAGAGGACACTGAAGCTTTCTTT. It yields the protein CASSPPCGDRGEDTEAFF.

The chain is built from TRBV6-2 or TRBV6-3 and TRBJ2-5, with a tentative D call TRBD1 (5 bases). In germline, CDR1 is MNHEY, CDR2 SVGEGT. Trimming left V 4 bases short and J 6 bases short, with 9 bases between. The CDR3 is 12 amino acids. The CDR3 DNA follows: TGTGCCAGCAGTTTCCAGGGAAAGACCCAGTACTTC. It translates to CASSFQGKTQYF.

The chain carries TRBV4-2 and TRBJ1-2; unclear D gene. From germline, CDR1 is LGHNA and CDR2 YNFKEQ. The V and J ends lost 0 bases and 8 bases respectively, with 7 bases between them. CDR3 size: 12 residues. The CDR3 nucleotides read TGTGCCAGCAGCCAAGATCTAGCGGGCTACACCTTC. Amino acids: CASSQDLAGYTF.

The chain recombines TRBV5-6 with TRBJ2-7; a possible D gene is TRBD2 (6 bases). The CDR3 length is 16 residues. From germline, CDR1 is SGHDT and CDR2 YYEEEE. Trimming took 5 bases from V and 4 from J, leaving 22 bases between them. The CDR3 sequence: CASSSGRKRVGYEQYF. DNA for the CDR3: TGTGCCAGCAGTTCGGGGAGAAAGCGGGTAGGATACGAGCAGTACTTC. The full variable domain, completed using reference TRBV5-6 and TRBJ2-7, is DAGVTQSPTHLIKTRGQQVTLRCSPKSGHDTVSWYQQALGQGPQFIFQYYEEEERQRGNFPDRFSGHQFPNYSSELNVNALLLGDSALYLCASSSGRKRVGYEQYFGPGTRLTVT.

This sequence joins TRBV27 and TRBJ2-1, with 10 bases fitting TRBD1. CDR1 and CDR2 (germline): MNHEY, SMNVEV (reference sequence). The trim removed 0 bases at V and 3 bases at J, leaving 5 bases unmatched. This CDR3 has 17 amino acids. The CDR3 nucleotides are TGTGCCAGCAGTTTATCTTGGACAGGGGGTGTCTACAATGAGCAGTTCTTC. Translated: CASSLSWTGGVYNEQFF.

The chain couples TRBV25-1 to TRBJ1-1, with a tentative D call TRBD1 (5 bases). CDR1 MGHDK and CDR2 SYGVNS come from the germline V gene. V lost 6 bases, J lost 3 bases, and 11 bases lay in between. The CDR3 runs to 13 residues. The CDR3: CASRTVGYTEAFF. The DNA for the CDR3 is TGTGCCAGCAGGACAGTGGGGTACACTGAAGCTTTCTTT.

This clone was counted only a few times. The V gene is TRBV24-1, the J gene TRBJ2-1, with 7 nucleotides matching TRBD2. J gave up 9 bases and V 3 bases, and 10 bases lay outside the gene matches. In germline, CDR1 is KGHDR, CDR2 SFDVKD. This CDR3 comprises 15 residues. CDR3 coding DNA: TGTGCCACCAGTGATCCCGAAGGACTAGATTTTGAGCAGTTCTTC. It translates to CATSDPEGLDFEQFF.

The CDR3 DNA sequence: TGCAGCGTTGAAACAGGGGGCACAGATACGCAGTATTTT. Protein: CSVETGGTDTQYF. The chain recombines TRBV29-1 with TRBJ2-3; 7 nucleotides agree with TRBD1. Germline V gives CDR1 SQVTM, CDR2 ANQGSEA. The CDR3 contains 13 residues. V lost 2 bases, J lost 1 base, and 0 bases stayed unmatched.

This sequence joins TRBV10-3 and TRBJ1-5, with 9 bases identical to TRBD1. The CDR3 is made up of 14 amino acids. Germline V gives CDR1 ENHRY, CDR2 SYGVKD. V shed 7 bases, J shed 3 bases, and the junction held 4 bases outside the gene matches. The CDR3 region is CAITDRGVNQPQHF. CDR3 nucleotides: TGTGCCATCACTGACAGGGGGGTCAATCAGCCCCAGCATTTT.

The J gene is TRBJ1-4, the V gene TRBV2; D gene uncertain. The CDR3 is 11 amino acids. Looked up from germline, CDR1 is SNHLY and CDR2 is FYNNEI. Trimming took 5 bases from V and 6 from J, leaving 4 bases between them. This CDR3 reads CASSLYEKLFF. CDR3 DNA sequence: TGTGCCAGCAGTCTTTATGAAAAACTGTTTTTT.

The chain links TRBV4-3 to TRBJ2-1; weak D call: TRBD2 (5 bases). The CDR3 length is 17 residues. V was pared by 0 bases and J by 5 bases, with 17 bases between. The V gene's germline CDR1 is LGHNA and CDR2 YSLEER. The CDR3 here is CASSQEFPTGSNNEQFF. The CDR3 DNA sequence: TGCGCCAGCAGCCAAGAGTTCCCGACGGGAAGCAACAATGAGCAGTTCTTC.